What follows describes a single T cell receptor beta chain. It was with 60 Vbeta and 13 Jbeta primers that the PCR ran. Libraries were prepared by immunoSEQ multiplex PCR; TCRdb keeps only in-frame clonotypes and omits some of them. The sample holds about 150,000 clones, around 82% seen once. This record belongs to a study of cytomegalovirus exposure and HLA in healthy donors. Sample: PBMCs. This clonotype originated in a woman aged 45-65 years in good health and CMV-seropositive.

CDR3 in amino acids: CASLNGAGDTEAFF. DNA of the CDR3: TGTGCCAGCCTCAATGGGGCAGGGGACACTGAAGCTTTCTTT. This rearrangement joins TRBV7-2 to TRBJ1-1, with TRBD1 as a possible D gene (6 bases). The germline V and J ends were trimmed by 8 bases and 3 bases, with 16 bases remaining between them. The CDR3 consists of 14 residues. The germline gives CDR1 SGHTA, CDR2 FQGNSA.